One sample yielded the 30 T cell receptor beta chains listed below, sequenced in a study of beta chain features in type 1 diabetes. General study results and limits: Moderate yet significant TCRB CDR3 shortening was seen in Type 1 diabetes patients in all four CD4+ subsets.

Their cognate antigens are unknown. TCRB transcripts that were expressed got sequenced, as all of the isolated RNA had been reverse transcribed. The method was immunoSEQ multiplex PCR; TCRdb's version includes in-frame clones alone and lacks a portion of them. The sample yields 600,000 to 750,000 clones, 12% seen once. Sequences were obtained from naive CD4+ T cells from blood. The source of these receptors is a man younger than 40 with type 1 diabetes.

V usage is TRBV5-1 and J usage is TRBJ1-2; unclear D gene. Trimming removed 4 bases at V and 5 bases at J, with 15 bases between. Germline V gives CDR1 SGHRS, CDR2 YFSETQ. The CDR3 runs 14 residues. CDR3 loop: CASSQTPGSYGYTF. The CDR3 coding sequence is TGCGCCAGCAGCCAAACACCGGGATCATATGGCTACACCTTC.

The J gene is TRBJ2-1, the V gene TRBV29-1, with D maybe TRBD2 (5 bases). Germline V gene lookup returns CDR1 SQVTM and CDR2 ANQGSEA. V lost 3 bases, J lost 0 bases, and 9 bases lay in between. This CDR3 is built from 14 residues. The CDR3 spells CSVDPGYSYNEQFF. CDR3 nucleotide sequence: TGCAGCGTTGACCCGGGATACTCCTACAATGAGCAGTTCTTC.

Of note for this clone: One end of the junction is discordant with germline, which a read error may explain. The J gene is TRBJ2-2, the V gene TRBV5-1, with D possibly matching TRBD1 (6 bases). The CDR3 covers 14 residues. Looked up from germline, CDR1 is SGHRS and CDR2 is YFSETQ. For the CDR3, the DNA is TGCGCCAGCACCTTGGGACAAGACACCGGGGAGCTGTTTTTT. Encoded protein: CASTLGQDTGELFF.

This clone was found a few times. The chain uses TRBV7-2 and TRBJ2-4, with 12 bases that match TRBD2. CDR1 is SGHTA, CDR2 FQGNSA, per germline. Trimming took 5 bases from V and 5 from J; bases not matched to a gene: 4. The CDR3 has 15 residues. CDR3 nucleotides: TGTGCCAGCAGCCTCTGGACTAGCGGGGAAAACATTCAGTACTTC. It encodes CASSLWTSGENIQYF.

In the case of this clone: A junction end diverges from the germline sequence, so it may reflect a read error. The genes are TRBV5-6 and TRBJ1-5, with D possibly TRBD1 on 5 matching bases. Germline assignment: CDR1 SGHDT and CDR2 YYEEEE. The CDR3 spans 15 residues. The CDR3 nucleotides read TGTGCCAGCAGCCGCCTGGGGGGAATCAATCAACCCCAGCATTTT. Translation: CASSRLGGINQPQHF.

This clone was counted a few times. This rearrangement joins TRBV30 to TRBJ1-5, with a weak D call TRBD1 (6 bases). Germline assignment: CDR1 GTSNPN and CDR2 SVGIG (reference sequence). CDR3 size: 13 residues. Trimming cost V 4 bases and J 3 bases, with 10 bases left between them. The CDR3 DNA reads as TGTGCCTGGAAAGGGGGTATCAATCAGCCCCAGCATTTT. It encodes CAWKGGINQPQHF.

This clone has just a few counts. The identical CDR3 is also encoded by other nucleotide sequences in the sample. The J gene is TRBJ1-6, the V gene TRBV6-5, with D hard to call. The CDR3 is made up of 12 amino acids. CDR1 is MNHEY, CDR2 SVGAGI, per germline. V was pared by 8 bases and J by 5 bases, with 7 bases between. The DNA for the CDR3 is TGTGCCAGCCGGCGGGATAATTCACCCCTCCACTTT. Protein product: CASRRDNSPLHF.

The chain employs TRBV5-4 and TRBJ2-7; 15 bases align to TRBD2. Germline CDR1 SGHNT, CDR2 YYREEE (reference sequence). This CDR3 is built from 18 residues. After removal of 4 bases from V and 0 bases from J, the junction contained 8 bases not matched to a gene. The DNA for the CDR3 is TGTGCCAGCAGCCCCGGGACTAGCGGGGGGCTTAGCTCCTACGAGCAGTACTTC. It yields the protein CASSPGTSGGLSSYEQYF.

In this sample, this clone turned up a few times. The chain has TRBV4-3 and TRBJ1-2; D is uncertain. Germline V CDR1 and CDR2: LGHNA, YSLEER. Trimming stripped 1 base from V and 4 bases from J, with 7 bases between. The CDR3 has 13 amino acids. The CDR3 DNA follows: TGCGCCAGCAGCCAAGGTGTTACCTATGGCTACACCTTC. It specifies CASSQGVTYGYTF.

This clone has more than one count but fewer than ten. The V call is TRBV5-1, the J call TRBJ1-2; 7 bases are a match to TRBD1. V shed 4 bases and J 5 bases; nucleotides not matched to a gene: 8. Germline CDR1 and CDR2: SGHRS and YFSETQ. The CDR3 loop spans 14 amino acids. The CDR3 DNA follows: TGCGCCAGCAGCACGGGACAGACATCTTATGGCTACACCTTC. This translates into CASSTGQTSYGYTF.

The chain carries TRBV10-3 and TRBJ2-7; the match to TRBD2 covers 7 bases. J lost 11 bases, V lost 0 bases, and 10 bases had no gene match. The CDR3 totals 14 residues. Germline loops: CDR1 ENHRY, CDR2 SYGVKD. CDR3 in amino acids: CAISESEDSGIKYF. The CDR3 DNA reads TGTGCCATCAGTGAGTCGGAAGACAGCGGGATAAAGTACTTC.

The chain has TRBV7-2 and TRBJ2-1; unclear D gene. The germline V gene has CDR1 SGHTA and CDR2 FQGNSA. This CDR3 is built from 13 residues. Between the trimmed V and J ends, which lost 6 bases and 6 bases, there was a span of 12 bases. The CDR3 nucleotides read TGTGCCAGCAGACCTTTCTCTAGCAATGAGCAGTTCTTC. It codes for CASRPFSSNEQFF.

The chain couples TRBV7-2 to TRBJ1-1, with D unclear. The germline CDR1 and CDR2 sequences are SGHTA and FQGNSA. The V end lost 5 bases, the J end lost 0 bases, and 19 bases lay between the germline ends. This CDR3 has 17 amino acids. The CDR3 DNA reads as TGTGCCAGCAGCCGTCCCCCGGGGTCTGGGATGAACACTGAAGCTTTCTTT. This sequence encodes CASSRPPGSGMNTEAFF.

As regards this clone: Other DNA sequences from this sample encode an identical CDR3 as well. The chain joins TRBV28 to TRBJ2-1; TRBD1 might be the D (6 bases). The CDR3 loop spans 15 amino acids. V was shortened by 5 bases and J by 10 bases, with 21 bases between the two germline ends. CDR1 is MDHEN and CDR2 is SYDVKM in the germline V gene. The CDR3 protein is CASSEGGRFPEEQFF. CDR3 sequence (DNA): TGTGCCAGCAGTGAAGGGGGTCGGTTCCCCGAGGAGCAGTTCTTC. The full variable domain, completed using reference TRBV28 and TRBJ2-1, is DVKVTQSSRYLVKRTGEKVFLECVQDMDHENMFWYRQDPGLGLRLIYFSYDVKMKEKGDIPEGYSVSREKKERFSLILESASTNQTSMYLCASSEGGRFPEEQFFGPGTRLTVL.

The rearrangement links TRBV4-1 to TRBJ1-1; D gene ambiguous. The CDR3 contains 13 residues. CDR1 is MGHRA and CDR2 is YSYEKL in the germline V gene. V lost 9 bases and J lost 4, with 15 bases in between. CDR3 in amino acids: CARRRERCTEAFF. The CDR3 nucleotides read TGCGCCAGGAGACGGGAGAGATGCACTGAAGCTTTCTTT.

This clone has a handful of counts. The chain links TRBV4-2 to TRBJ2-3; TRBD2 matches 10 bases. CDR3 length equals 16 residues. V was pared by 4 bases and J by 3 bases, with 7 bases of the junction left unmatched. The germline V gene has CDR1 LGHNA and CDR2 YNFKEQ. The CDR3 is CASSPAVSGGTDTQYF. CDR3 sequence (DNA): TGTGCCAGCAGCCCTGCCGTTAGCGGGGGGACAGATACGCAGTATTTT.

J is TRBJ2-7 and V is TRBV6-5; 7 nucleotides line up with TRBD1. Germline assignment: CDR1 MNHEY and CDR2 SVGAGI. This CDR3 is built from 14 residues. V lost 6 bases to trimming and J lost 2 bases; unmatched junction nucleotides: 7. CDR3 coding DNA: TGTGCCAGCAGACCGGACAGGCTCCCCTACGAGCAGTACTTC. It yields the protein CASRPDRLPYEQYF.

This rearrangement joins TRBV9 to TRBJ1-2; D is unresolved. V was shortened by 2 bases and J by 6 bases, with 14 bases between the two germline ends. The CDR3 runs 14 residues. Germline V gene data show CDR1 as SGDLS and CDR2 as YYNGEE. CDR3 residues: CASSVLASSDGYTF. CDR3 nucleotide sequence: TGTGCCAGCAGCGTTCTGGCATCTTCGGATGGCTACACCTTC.

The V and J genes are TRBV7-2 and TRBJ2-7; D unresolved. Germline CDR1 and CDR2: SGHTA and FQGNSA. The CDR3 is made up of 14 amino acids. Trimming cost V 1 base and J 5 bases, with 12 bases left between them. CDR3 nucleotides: TGTGCCAGCAGCTTAGAAATAAGCCAGGACGAGCAGTACTTC. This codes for CASSLEISQDEQYF.

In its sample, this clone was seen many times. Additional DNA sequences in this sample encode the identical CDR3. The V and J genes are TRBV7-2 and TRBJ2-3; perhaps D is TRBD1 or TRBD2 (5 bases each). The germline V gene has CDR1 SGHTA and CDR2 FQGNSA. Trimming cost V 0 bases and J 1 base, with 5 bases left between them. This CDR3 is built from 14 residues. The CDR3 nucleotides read TGTGCCAGCAGCTTAGCGGGGGGCACAGATACGCAGTATTTT. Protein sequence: CASSLAGGTDTQYF.

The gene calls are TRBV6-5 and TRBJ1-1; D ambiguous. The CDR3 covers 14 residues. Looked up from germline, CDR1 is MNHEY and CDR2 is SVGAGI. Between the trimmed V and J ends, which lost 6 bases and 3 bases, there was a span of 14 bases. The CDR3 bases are TGTGCCAGCAGATTCCAGGAGTTGTACACTGAAGCTTTCTTT. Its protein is CASRFQELYTEAFF.

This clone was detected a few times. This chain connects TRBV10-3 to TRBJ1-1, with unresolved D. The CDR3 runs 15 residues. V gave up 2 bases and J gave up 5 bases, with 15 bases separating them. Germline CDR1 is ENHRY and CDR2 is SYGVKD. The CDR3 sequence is CAISERMHSTTEAFF. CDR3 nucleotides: TGTGCCATCAGTGAGCGTATGCACAGTACGACTGAAGCTTTCTTT.

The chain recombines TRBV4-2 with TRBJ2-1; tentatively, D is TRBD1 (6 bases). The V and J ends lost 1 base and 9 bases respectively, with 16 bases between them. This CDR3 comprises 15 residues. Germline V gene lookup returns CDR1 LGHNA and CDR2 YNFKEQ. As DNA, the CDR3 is TGTGCCAGCAGCCAAGTGTGGGGGCGGTCCGGTGAGCAGTTCTTC. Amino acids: CASSQVWGRSGEQFF.

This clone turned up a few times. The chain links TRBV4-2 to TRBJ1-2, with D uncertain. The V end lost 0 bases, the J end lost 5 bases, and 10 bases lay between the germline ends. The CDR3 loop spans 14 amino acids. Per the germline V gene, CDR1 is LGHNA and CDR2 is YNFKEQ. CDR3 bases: TGTGCCAGCAGCCAAGAGAAACGAGTTTATGGCTACACCTTC. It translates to CASSQEKRVYGYTF.

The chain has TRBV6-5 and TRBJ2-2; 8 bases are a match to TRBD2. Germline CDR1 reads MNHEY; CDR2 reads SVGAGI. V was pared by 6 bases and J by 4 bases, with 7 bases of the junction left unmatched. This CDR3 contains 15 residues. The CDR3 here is CASRRSGGSTGELFF. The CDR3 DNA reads TGTGCCAGCAGGAGAAGCGGGGGAAGCACCGGGGAGCTGTTTTTT.

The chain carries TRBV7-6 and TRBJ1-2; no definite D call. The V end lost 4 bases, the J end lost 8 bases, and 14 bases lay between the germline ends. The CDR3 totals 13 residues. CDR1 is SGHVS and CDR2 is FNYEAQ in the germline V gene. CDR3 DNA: TGTGCCAGCAGCTCCTCCCTTGGCGGAGGCTACACCTTC. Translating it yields CASSSSLGGGYTF.

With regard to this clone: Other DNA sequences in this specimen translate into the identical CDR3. CDR3 region: CASSPGGANEKLFF. The DNA for the CDR3 is TGTGCCAGCAGCCCCGGAGGTGCTAATGAAAAACTGTTTTTT. The V and J genes are TRBV28 and TRBJ1-4; unclear D gene. The germline gives CDR1 MDHEN, CDR2 SYDVKM. This CDR3 region has 14 residues. Trimming pared 6 bases from V and 3 bases from J, leaving 11 bases between.

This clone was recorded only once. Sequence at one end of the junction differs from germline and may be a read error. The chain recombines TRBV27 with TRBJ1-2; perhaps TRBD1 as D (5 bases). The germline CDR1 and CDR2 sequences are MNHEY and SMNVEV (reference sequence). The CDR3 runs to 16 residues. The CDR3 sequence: CASSFTRSSGDYSYTF. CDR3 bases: TGTGCCAGCAGTTTTACTCGTTCGTCGGGGGACTATAGCTACACCTTC.

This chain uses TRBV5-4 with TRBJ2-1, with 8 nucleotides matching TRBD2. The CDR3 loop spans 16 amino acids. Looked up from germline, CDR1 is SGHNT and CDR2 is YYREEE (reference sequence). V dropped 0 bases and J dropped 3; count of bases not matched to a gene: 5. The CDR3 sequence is CASSLGAGGFYNEQFF. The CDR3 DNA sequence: TGTGCCAGCAGCTTGGGTGCGGGGGGATTCTACAATGAGCAGTTCTTC.

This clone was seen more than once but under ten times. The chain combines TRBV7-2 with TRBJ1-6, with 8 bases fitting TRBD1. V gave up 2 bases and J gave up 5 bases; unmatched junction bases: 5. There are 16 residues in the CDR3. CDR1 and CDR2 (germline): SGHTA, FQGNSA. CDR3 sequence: CASSLSPGGNNSPLHF. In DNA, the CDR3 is TGTGCCAGCAGCTTATCTCCAGGGGGCAATAATTCACCCCTCCACTTT. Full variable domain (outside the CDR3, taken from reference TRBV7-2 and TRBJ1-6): GAGVSQSPSNKVTEKGKDVELRCDPISGHTALYWYRQSLGQGLEFLIYFQGNSAPDKSGLPSDRFSAERTGGSVSTLTIQRTQQEDSAVYLCASSLSPGGNNSPLHFGNGTRLTVT.